This T cell receptor beta chain is drawn from a study of beta chain features in type 1 diabetes. Study results and caveats: Type 1 diabetes patients showed a moderate but significant shortening of TCRB CDR3s in all four CD4+ subsets. PCR, the amplification step, might favor shorter templates, equally in patients and controls.

What was sequenced were expressed TCRB transcripts, since all of the isolated RNA had been reverse transcribed. Measured with immunoSEQ multiplex PCR; TCRdb has only the in-frame clones, and not every one. The data contain approximately 260,000 clones, about 20% of them singletons. This CDR3 spans 15 amino acids. In germline, CDR1 is GTSNPN, CDR2 SVGIG (reference sequence). J was trimmed by 4 bases and V by 2 bases; bases with no gene match: 8. It was via CD45RO/CCR7/CD25/CD127/CD95/CD27 that CD4+ naive, central memory, regulatory and stem cell-like memory cells were sorted. Without exception, sorted populations had purity beyond 98%. As for this clone: Its antigen is unknown.

The clonotype comes from a woman in her 40s with type 1 diabetes. The chain carries TRBV30 and TRBJ1-5, with 7 bases fitting TRBD1. Sequences were obtained from naive CD4+ T cells from blood. The CDR3 sequence: CAWSLGTAPNQPQHF. CDR3 coding DNA: TGTGCCTGGAGTCTGGGGACAGCTCCTAATCAGCCCCAGCATTTT.